These 28 T cell receptor beta chains came from one sample sequenced in a study of OX40 agonist ivuxolimab in advanced cancers. Produced via immunoSEQ multiplex PCR; TCRdb's table is partial and in-frame only. The sample has tens of thousands of clones, about 88% seen once. The source was CD4+ or CD8+ T cells sorted from blood, collected in a trial of the OX40 agonist ivuxolimab. The receptor source for this set is an adult with an advanced solid tumor such as melanoma, head and neck, liver or kidney cancer.

This chain links TRBV10-3 with TRBJ2-1, with D possibly matching TRBD2 (5 bases). Germline CDR1 ENHRY, CDR2 SYGVKD. There are 14 residues in the CDR3. The V gene lost 2 bases and the J gene lost 6 bases, with 11 bases spanning the gap. CDR3 protein: CAISEARTSNEQFF. Here the CDR3 DNA reads TGTGCCATCAGTGAGGCCCGAACTAGCAATGAGCAGTTCTTC.

This clone was seen a single time. J is TRBJ2-3 and V is TRBV7-3, with D tentatively TRBD2 (5 bases). V shed 5 bases and J shed 1 base, with 10 bases lying between them. The germline V gene encodes CDR1 SGHTA and CDR2 FQGTGA. The CDR3 runs 14 residues. CDR3 DNA: TGTGCCAGCAGCCCGGGGTTGGGCACAGATACGCAGTATTTT. Residues: CASSPGLGTDTQYF. Full variable domain (outside the CDR3, taken from reference TRBV7-3 and TRBJ2-3): GAGVSQTPSNKVTEKGKYVELRCDPISGHTALYWYRQSLGQGPEFLIYFQGTGAADDSGLPNDRFFAVRPEGSVSTLKIQRTERGDSAVYLCASSPGLGTDTQYFGPGTRLTVL.

J is TRBJ1-2 and V is TRBV6-5; 7 bases agree with TRBD1. The V segment lost 5 bases and the J segment 5 bases; nucleotides outside the gene matches: 5. Germline V gene sequence: CDR1 MNHEY, CDR2 SVGAGI. The CDR3 length is 13 residues. The CDR3 nucleotides are TGTGCCAGCAGTGACAGGGAGTGGTATGGCTACACCTTC. It encodes CASSDREWYGYTF.

This sequence joins TRBV7-3 and TRBJ2-6, with D possibly matching TRBD2 (6 bases). The germline CDR1 and CDR2 sequences are SGHTA and FQGTGA. Between the trimmed V and J ends, which lost 0 bases and 2 bases, there was a span of 8 bases. There are 16 residues in the CDR3. CDR3 in amino acids: CASSLTGGTGANVLTF. The CDR3 coding sequence is TGTGCCAGCAGCTTAACCGGGGGTACTGGGGCCAACGTCCTGACTTTC.

The chain carries TRBV9 and TRBJ2-5; maybe TRBD2 (7 bases). V was trimmed by 4 bases and J by 4 bases, leaving 20 bases between them. The V gene's germline CDR1 is SGDLS and CDR2 YYNGEE. The CDR3 consists of 16 residues. The CDR3 here is CASSLEGWGGAETQYF. The CDR3 coding sequence is TGTGCCAGCAGCCTAGAGGGGTGGGGGGGCGCAGAGACCCAGTACTTC.

V and J are TRBV30 and TRBJ1-6, with 10 nucleotides matching TRBD1. The CDR3 runs 17 residues. The V gene's germline CDR1 is GTSNPN and CDR2 SVGIG (reference sequence). V was pared by 3 bases and J by 1 base, with 6 bases of the junction left unmatched. CDR3 in amino acids: CAWRVTGGRSYNSPLHF. In DNA, the CDR3 is TGTGCCTGGAGAGTGACAGGGGGCAGGTCCTATAATTCACCCCTCCACTTT.

The chain couples TRBV28 to TRBJ1-4; TRBD1 matches 7 bases. V lost 1 base, J lost 6 bases, and 5 bases stayed unmatched. CDR1 is MDHEN and CDR2 is SYDVKM in the germline V gene. The CDR3 covers 15 residues. CDR3 DNA: TGTGCCAGCAGTTTATTATCCACAGGGGATGAAAAACTGTTTTTT. This gives the protein CASSLLSTGDEKLFF.

V gene TRBV9 combines with J gene TRBJ2-5; D might be TRBD1 or TRBD2, each matching 5 bases. The CDR3 runs 13 residues. V was pared by 7 bases and J by 1 base, with 11 bases between. CDR1 is SGDLS, CDR2 YYNGEE, per germline. The CDR3 reads CASSGTPQETQYF. In DNA, the CDR3 is TGTGCCAGCTCCGGGACGCCCCAAGAGACCCAGTACTTC. Based on the CDR3 plus reference TRBV9 and TRBJ2-5, the full variable domain is DSGVTQTPKHLITATGQRVTLRCSPRSGDLSVYWYQQSLDQGLQFLIQYYNGEERAKGNILERFSAQQFPDLHSELNLSSLELGDSALYFCASSGTPQETQYFGPGTRLLVL.

This clone was counted a few times. The chain couples TRBV9 to TRBJ2-1; 10 nucleotides match TRBD2. CDR1 and CDR2 from the germline V gene are SGDLS and YYNGEE. The CDR3 loop spans 16 amino acids. V dropped 2 bases and J dropped 2; count of bases not matched to a gene: 4. CDR3 in amino acids: CASSVSGGIPYNEQFF. CDR3 nucleotide sequence: TGTGCCAGCAGCGTTAGCGGGGGGATCCCCTACAATGAGCAGTTCTTC.

This chain links TRBV28 with TRBJ1-5, with D unresolved. The CDR3 totals 13 residues. V shed 3 bases and J shed 4 bases, with 7 bases lying between them. The germline gives CDR1 MDHEN, CDR2 SYDVKM. The CDR3 nucleotides read TGTGCCAGCAGTTTCGAGAGAAATCAGCCCCAGCATTTT. Protein: CASSFERNQPQHF.

The rearrangement joins TRBV6-5 to TRBJ2-5; the D gene is possibly TRBD1 (6 bases). The J call may be mistaken, given a closer DNA end match to TRBJ2-7. The CDR3 has 15 amino acids. Per the germline V gene, CDR1 is MNHEY and CDR2 is SVGAGI. CDR3 bases: TGTGCCAGCAGTTACTCGGGCAGGGGATTCTACGAGCAGTACTTC. The encoded protein is CASSYSGRGFYEQYF.

The J gene is TRBJ2-5, the V gene TRBV2; 8 bases are a match to TRBD1. CDR1 and CDR2 from the germline V gene are SNHLY and FYNNEI. This CDR3 region has 14 residues. The V gene end was trimmed by 8 bases and the J gene end by 1 base; junction bases not matched to a gene: 6. CDR3 loop: CASGGQVTQETQYF. CDR3 nucleotide sequence: TGTGCCAGCGGGGGACAGGTAACCCAAGAGACCCAGTACTTC.

A single count supports this clone. The V gene is TRBV10-3, the J gene TRBJ1-2; D remains ambiguous. The CDR3 has 15 residues. The V gene's germline CDR1 is ENHRY and CDR2 SYGVKD. The V and J ends lost 0 bases and 3 bases respectively, with 11 bases between them. DNA for the CDR3: TGTGCCATCAGTGAGTCGGAGGGTCAGGACTATGGCTACACCTTC. Translating it yields CAISESEGQDYGYTF.

The rearrangement links TRBV4-1 to TRBJ2-1; 8 bases match TRBD1. The CDR3 length is 18 residues. The V gene end was trimmed by 1 base and the J gene end by 0 bases; junction bases not matched to a gene: 8. Germline-derived CDR1 and CDR2 are MGHRA and YSYEKL. CDR3 loop: CASSQAPLDRASYNEQFF. The CDR3 coding sequence is TGCGCCAGCAGCCAAGCCCCACTGGACAGGGCCTCCTACAATGAGCAGTTCTTC.

This sequence joins TRBV18 and TRBJ2-7, with D possibly being TRBD1 (7 bases). Germline CDR1 reads KGHSH; CDR2 reads LQKENI. This CDR3 comprises 15 residues. The ends were cut back, 3 bases at V and 1 base at J, with 13 bases in the middle. DNA for the CDR3: TGTGCCAGCTCACCGGGTCAGGGGGGATCCTACGAGCAGTACTTC. Translating it yields CASSPGQGGSYEQYF.

The CDR3 loop reads CASSLGQGENIQYF. The DNA for the CDR3 is TGTGCCAGCAGCTTAGGGCAGGGCGAAAACATTCAGTACTTC. The V call is TRBV7-3, the J call TRBJ2-4; TRBD1 might be the D (5 bases). V lost 2 bases to trimming and J lost 5 bases, with 10 bases between them. This CDR3 spans 14 amino acids. The germline V gene encodes CDR1 SGHTA and CDR2 FQGTGA.

A few counts support this clone. The CDR3 DNA sequence: TGCAGCGGAACAGGGACTGGCACAGATACGCAGTATTTT. Its protein is CSGTGTGTDTQYF. V and J are TRBV29-1 and TRBJ2-3; D possibly uses TRBD1 or TRBD2 (6 bases each). CDR1 SQVTM and CDR2 ANQGSEA come from the germline V gene. The CDR3 consists of 13 residues. Trimming removed 7 bases from V and 1 base from J, with 12 bases in between.

This chain uses TRBV19 with TRBJ1-1; 7 positions agree with TRBD1. Germline lookup yields CDR1 LNHDA and CDR2 SQIVND (reference sequence). The CDR3 totals 13 residues. V shed 7 bases and J 3 bases; nucleotides not matched to a gene: 5. In DNA, the CDR3 is TGTGCCAGTACGACTACAGGGGACACTGAAGCTTTCTTT. Its protein product is CASTTTGDTEAFF. Full variable domain (rest looked up from reference TRBV19 and TRBJ1-1): DGGITQSPKYLFRKEGQNVTLSCEQNLNHDAMYWYRQDPGQGLRLIYYSQIVNDFQKGDIAEGYSVSREKKESFPLTVTSAQKNPTAFYLCASTTTGDTEAFFGQGTRLTVV.

The V and J genes are TRBV18 and TRBJ2-3, with D possibly called TRBD1 or TRBD2 (5 bases each). The CDR3 is 15 amino acids. The germline V and J ends were trimmed by 1 base and 2 bases, with 10 bases remaining between them. The V gene's germline CDR1 is KGHSH and CDR2 LQKENI. CDR3 in DNA: TGTGCCAGCTCACCACTGGGGACCATCACAGATACGCAGTATTTT. Amino acids: CASSPLGTITDTQYF.

The chain employs TRBV28 and TRBJ1-4; weak D call: TRBD1 (6 bases). V was trimmed by 5 bases and J by 8 bases, leaving 21 bases between them. Looked up from germline, CDR1 is MDHEN and CDR2 is SYDVKM. CDR3 length: 16 amino acids. The CDR3 loop is CASSASTGLPKEKLFF. CDR3 nucleotide sequence: TGTGCCAGCAGTGCTTCTACAGGGTTGCCCAAAGAAAAACTGTTTTTT.

The chain combines TRBV10-3 with TRBJ2-7, with D maybe TRBD1 (6 bases). V was cut by 6 bases and J by 2 bases, with 14 bases left in between. The CDR3 is made up of 14 amino acids. Germline CDR1 is ENHRY and CDR2 is SYGVKD. Here the CDR3 reads CAISRDTMAYEQYF. The CDR3 DNA reads as TGTGCCATCAGCCGGGACACCATGGCCTACGAGCAGTACTTC.

The chain has TRBV4-3 and TRBJ1-6; D is unresolved. CDR3 length: 15 residues. Germline V CDR1 and CDR2: LGHNA, YSLEER. Trimming shortened V by 0 bases and J by 9 bases, and 12 bases separated the two germline ends. Written as DNA, the CDR3 is TGCGCCAGCAGCCAAGATCTCATTTCCGGTTCACCCCTCCACTTT. Translating gives CASSQDLISGSPLHF.

The genes are TRBV28 and TRBJ2-3, with a weak D call TRBD1 (5 bases). Looked up from germline, CDR1 is MDHEN and CDR2 is SYDVKM. V lost 6 bases and J 8 bases, leaving 12 bases between the germline ends. This CDR3 has 12 amino acids. CDR3: CASSRVGSTQYF. CDR3 coding DNA: TGTGCCAGCAGCAGGGTGGGCAGTACGCAGTATTTT.

This clone was counted once. The J gene is TRBJ2-3, the V gene TRBV9; the match to TRBD2 covers 13 bases. In germline, CDR1 is SGDLS, CDR2 YYNGEE. The CDR3 runs 19 residues. V trimming: 4 bases; J trimming: 3 bases; junction bases outside the gene matches: 14. For the CDR3, the DNA is TGTGCCAGCAGCTATTCCTTCGGCTCGACTAGCGGGAGGACAGATACGCAGTATTTT. Translating it yields CASSYSFGSTSGRTDTQYF.

This clone occurred a few times. V gene TRBV5-1 combines with J gene TRBJ2-1, with TRBD2 matching 8 bases. Germline V gene lookup returns CDR1 SGHRS and CDR2 YFSETQ. V lost 4 bases and J lost 7; bases outside the gene matches: 10. CDR3 size: 15 residues. The CDR3 DNA sequence: TGCGCCAGCAGCCCGTACGGTAGCGGGATGAATGAGCAGTTCTTC. This gives the protein CASSPYGSGMNEQFF.

The rearrangement joins TRBV4-1 to TRBJ1-2, with no clear D. Trimming shortened V by 6 bases and J by 6 bases, and 14 bases separated the two germline ends. This CDR3 has 13 residues. From germline, CDR1 is MGHRA and CDR2 YSYEKL. CDR3 DNA: TGCGCCAGCAGAAGCTTCAGCAGTCATGGCTACACCTTC. Its translation is CASRSFSSHGYTF.

V is TRBV15 and J is TRBJ2-2, with D uncertain. The germline V gene has CDR1 LNHNV and CDR2 YYDKDF (reference sequence). The CDR3 totals 13 residues. Trimming took 3 bases from V and 3 from J, leaving 5 bases between them. The CDR3 nucleotides read TGTGCCACCAGCAGCCCTTACACCGGGGAGCTGTTTTTT. This translates into CATSSPYTGELFF. Full variable domain (missing parts from reference TRBV15 and TRBJ2-2): DAMVIQNPRYQVTQFGKPVTLSCSQTLNHNVMYWYQQKSSQAPKLLFHYYDKDFNNEADTPDNFQSRRPNTSFCFLDIRSPGLGDTAMYLCATSSPYTGELFFGEGSRLTVL.

The chain couples TRBV6-5 to TRBJ2-3, with unresolved D. CDR3 length equals 13 residues. Trimming took off 6 bases at V and 2 bases at J, with 9 bases between the two ends. Per the germline V gene, CDR1 is MNHEY and CDR2 is SVGAGI. The DNA for the CDR3 is TGTGCCAGCAGGGCTACGACCACAGATACGCAGTATTTT. It codes for CASRATTTDTQYF.